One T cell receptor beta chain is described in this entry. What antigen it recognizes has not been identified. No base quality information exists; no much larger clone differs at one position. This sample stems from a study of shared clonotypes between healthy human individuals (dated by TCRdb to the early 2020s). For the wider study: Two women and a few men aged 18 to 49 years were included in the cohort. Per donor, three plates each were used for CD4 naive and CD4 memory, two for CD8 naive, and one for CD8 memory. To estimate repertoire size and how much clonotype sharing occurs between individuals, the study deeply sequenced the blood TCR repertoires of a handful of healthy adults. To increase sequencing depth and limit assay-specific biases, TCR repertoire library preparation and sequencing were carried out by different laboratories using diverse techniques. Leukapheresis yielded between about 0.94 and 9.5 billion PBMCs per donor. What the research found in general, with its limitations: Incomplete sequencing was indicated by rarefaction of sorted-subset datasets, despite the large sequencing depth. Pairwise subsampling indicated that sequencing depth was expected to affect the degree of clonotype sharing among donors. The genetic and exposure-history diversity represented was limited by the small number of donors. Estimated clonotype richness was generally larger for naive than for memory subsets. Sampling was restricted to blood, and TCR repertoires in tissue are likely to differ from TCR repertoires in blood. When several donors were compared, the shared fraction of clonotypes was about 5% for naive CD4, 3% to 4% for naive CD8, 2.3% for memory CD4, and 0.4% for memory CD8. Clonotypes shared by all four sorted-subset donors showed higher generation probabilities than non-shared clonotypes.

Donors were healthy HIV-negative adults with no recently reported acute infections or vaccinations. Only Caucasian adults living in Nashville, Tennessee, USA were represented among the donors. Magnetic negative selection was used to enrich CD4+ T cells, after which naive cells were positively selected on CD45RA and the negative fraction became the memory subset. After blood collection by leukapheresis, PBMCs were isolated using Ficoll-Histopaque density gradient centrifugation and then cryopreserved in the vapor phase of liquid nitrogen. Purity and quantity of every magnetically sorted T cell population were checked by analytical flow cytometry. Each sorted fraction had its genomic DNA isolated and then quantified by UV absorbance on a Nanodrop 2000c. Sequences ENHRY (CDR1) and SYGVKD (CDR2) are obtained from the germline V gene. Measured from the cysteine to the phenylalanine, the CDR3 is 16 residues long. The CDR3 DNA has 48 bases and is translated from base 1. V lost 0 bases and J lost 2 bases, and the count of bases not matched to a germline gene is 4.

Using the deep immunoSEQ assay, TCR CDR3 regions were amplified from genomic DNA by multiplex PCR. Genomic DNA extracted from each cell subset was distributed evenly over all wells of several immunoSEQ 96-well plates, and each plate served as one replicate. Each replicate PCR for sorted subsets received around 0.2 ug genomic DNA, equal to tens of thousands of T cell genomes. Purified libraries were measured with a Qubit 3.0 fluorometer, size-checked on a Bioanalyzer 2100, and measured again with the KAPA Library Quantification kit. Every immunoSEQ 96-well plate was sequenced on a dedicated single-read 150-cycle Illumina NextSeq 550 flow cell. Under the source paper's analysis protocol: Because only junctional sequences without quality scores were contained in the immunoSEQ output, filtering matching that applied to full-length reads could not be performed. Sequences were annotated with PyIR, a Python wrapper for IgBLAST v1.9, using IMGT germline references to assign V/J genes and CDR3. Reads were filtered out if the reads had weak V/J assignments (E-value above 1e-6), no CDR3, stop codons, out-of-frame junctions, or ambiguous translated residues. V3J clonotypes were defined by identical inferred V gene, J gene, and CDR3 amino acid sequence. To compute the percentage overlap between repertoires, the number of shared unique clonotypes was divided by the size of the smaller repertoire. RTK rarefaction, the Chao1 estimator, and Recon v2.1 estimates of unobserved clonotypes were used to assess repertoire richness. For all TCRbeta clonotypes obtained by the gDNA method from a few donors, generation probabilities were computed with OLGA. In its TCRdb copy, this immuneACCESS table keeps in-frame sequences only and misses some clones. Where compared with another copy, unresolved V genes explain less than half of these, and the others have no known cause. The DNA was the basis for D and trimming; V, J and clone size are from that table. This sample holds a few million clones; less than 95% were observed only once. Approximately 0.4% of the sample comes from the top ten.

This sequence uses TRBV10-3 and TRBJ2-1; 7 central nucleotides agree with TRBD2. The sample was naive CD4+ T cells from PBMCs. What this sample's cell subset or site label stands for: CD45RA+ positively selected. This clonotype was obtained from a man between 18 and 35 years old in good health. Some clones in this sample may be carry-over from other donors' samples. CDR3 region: CAISESQGGTYNEQFF. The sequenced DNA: TGTGCCATCAGTGAGTCCCAGGGAGGGACCTACAATGAGCAGTTCTTC.